This paragraph reports one TCR beta chain. What it binds is unknown. Its ends do not fully match the called genes, so a read error is possible. This same CDR3 is encoded by further DNA sequences in the sample. CDR3 length: 14 residues. Germline CDR1 and CDR2: MNHNS and SASEGT. This record comes from a study of T cells in narcolepsy. Method: immunoSEQ multiplex PCR; TCRdb's copy keeps in-frame clones and lacks some. The sample contains tens of thousands of clones, 80% to 85% of which appear only once. Study-level points and caveats: HCRT-specific and TRIB2-specific autoreactive clonotypes appeared among same-patient CSF and blood CD4+ clonotypes. Autoreactive clonotypes reportedly recurred in blood of same and different patients, not controls.

This TCR was sampled from a human donor with narcolepsy. Sequencing was done on a sample of CD45RA- memory CD4+ T cells from PBMCs. This sequence joins TRBV6-1 and TRBJ1-5; the D is unclear. The DNA of the CDR3 is TGTGCCAGCAGTGAACCCTTTGGCACGCAGCCTCAGCATTTT. It specifies CASSEPFGTQPQHF.